One and the same sample provided the 21 T cell receptor beta chains below, sequenced in a study of regulatory T cells in long-lasting Graves disease. In building TCR beta libraries, iRepertoire HTBI primers were used together with Arm-PCR of CDR3 regions. MiXCR, applied by TCRdb to the multiplex PCR reads, yields one record per CDR3 protein. The profile covers a few hundred thousand distinct CDR3 sequences, with around 20% appearing a single time and approximately 15% taken by the ten largest. The time point: newly diagnosed GD, antithyroid drugs for less than 3 months. The TCR library was made from RNA that had been extracted from PBMCs in TRIzol. The starting material was peripheral blood mononuclear cells (PBMCs), obtained at new diagnosis, from a patient treated with antithyroid drugs. The receptors were gathered from a female donor with Graves disease.

The J gene is TRBJ1-1, the V gene TRBV11-2, with D unclear. V was clipped by 2 bases and J by 1 base, with 8 bases between them. The CDR3 loop spans 14 amino acids. Germline values: CDR1 SGHAT, CDR2 FQNNGV. The CDR3 spells CASSLFSENTEAFF. Here the CDR3 DNA reads TGTGCCAGCAGCTTATTCTCCGAGAACACTGAAGCTTTCTTT.

This clonotype came up many times. The rearrangement links TRBV4-3 to TRBJ1-6, with D possibly matching TRBD1 (6 bases). Germline CDR1 LGHNA, CDR2 YSLEER. Trimming took 10 bases from V and 0 from J, leaving 19 bases between them. CDR3 length: 17 amino acids. The DNA of the CDR3 is TGCGCCACCTCCGGGACATACCCTAGCTCCTATAATTCACCCCTCCACTTT. It is translated as CATSGTYPSSYNSPLHF.

This rearrangement joins TRBV14 to TRBJ2-1; D not certain. V dropped 4 bases and J dropped 3 bases, with 13 bases sitting between them. The CDR3 is 15 residues long. Germline CDR1 is SGHDN and CDR2 is FVKESK. The CDR3 DNA sequence: TGTGCCAGCAGCCGGACGCTAGGGTACTACAATGAGCAGTTCTTC. This encodes CASSRTLGYYNEQFF. Filled out from reference TRBV14 and TRBJ2-1, the complete variable domain reads EAGVTQFPSHSVIEKGQTVTLRCDPISGHDNLYWYRRVMGKEIKFLLHFVKESKQDESGMPNNRFLAERTGGTYSTLKVQPAELEDSGVYFCASSRTLGYYNEQFFGPGTRLTVL.

This clonotype was picked up many times. This chain uses TRBV20-1 with TRBJ2-2, with a weak D call TRBD2 (5 bases). The V and J ends lost 5 bases and 4 bases respectively, with 11 bases between them. Germline V gene data show CDR1 as DFQATT and CDR2 as SNEGSKA (reference sequence). CDR3 length equals 13 residues. Here the CDR3 DNA reads TGCAGTGCTGGCAGAAGCGGCACCGGGGAGCTGTTTTTT. It yields the protein CSAGRSGTGELFF.

The V gene is TRBV29-1, the J gene TRBJ2-1; the D gene could be TRBD1 or TRBD2 (5 bases each). V lost 6 bases, J lost 3 bases, and 12 bases lay in between. CDR3 length: 13 amino acids. Germline values: CDR1 SQVTM, CDR2 ANQGSEA. Here the CDR3 reads CSVPGTFYNEQFF. The DNA for the CDR3 is TGCAGCGTACCAGGGACCTTCTACAATGAGCAGTTCTTC.

Points on this clonotype: A read error is likely here: a far larger clone is one base away. The gene calls are TRBV11-2 and TRBJ2-5; no clear D. The germline CDR1 and CDR2 sequences are SGHAT and FQNNGV. There are 14 residues in the CDR3. The CDR3 loop is CASSTTYGSEAQYF. The DNA for the CDR3 is TGTGCCAGCAGCACCACTTACGGGTCAGAGGCCCAGTACTTC.

This clonotype showed up many times. A much larger clone differs by one base, so this may be a read error. This chain uses TRBV6-1 with TRBJ2-2; 8 nucleotides align to TRBD1. The CDR3 runs to 15 residues. The junction had 4 bases not matched to a gene; V was cut back by 6 bases and J by 1 base. Germline V lookup: CDR1 MNHNS, CDR2 SASEGT. This CDR3 is CASRTGTGNTGELFF. The DNA for the CDR3 is TGTGCCAGCAGAACCGGGACAGGGAACACCGGGGAGCTGTTTTTT.

This clonotype was found many times. The rearrangement joins TRBV12-3 or TRBV12-4 to TRBJ1-3; D is unclear. Trimming pared 8 bases from V and 0 bases from J, leaving 5 bases between. The CDR3 spans 12 residues. CDR3 in amino acids: CASGSSGNTIYF. The CDR3 nucleotides read TGTGCCAGCGGGAGCTCTGGAAACACCATATATTTT.

This clonotype has ten or more counts. The CDR3, as DNA: TGTGCCAGTAAGCCACCCTGGGGCAGGAAGGCAACTAATGAAAAACTGTTTTTT. Translation gives CASKPPWGRKATNEKLFF. The rearrangement uses TRBV19 and TRBJ1-4, with D maybe TRBD1 (5 bases). The CDR3 loop spans 18 amino acids. Trimming pared 7 bases from V and 0 bases from J, leaving 21 bases between. Germline V gene data show CDR1 as LNHDA and CDR2 as SQIVND (reference sequence).

The CDR3 sequence: CASSDTGGGGSNQPQHF. DNA of the CDR3: TGTGCCAGCAGTGACACAGGGGGCGGCGGTAGCAATCAGCCCCAGCATTTT. This chain uses TRBV2 with TRBJ1-5, with 9 positions matching TRBD1. V shed 3 bases, J shed 0 bases, and the junction held 6 bases outside the gene matches. Germline loops: CDR1 SNHLY, CDR2 FYNNEI. The CDR3 totals 17 residues.

This clonotype was detected ten times or more. The gene calls are TRBV12-3 or TRBV12-4 and TRBJ1-5; possible D gene TRBD1, 5 bases. The CDR3 is made up of 13 amino acids. V was cut by 6 bases and J by 3 bases, with 9 bases left in between. CDR3 in DNA: TGTGCCAGCAGAGTAGGGGACAATCAGCCCCAGCATTTT. Amino acid sequence: CASRVGDNQPQHF.

The rearrangement links TRBV9 to TRBJ1-2; D unresolved. There are 12 residues in the CDR3. The germline gives CDR1 SGDLS, CDR2 YYNGEE. V shed 0 bases and J shed 8 bases, with 8 bases lying between them. CDR3 nucleotide sequence: TGTGCCAGCAGCGTAGTTGGGCTCGGCTACACCTTC. As protein: CASSVVGLGYTF. Based on the CDR3 plus reference TRBV9 and TRBJ1-2, the full variable domain is DSGVTQTPKHLITATGQRVTLRCSPRSGDLSVYWYQQSLDQGLQFLIQYYNGEERAKGNILERFSAQQFPDLHSELNLSSLELGDSALYFCASSVVGLGYTFGSGTRLTVV.

There are many counts of this clonotype. The V and J genes are TRBV2 and TRBJ2-1; 15 bases match TRBD2. The CDR3 extends over 14 amino acids. The ends lost 4 bases at V and 10 bases at J; junction bases unmatched: 2. Germline loops: CDR1 SNHLY, CDR2 FYNNEI. CDR3 residues: CASSGGTSGREQFF. The CDR3 DNA follows: TGTGCCAGCAGTGGAGGGACTAGCGGGAGGGAGCAGTTCTTC.

This clonotype was seen more than once but under ten times. One junction end disagrees with the germline gene, perhaps due to a read error. The V gene is TRBV5-1, the J gene TRBJ2-6; 7 bases map to TRBD1. CDR3 size: 22 residues. From germline, CDR1 is SGHRS and CDR2 YFSETQ. CDR3 DNA sequence: TGTGCCAGCAGCCAATCGTTATACAGGGGAGAGGGCACTCCTTCTGGGGCCAACGTCCTGACTTTC. Encoded protein: CASSQSLYRGEGTPSGANVLTF.

With regard to this clonotype: This likely came from a read error, as a far larger clone is one base away. J is TRBJ2-1 and V is TRBV2, with 9 bases that match TRBD1. CDR3 length: 14 residues. V gave up 4 bases and J gave up 10 bases; unmatched junction bases: 8. Per germline, CDR1 SNHLY and CDR2 FYNNEI. CDR3 in amino acids: CASSAGTGRYEQFF. The CDR3 DNA sequence: TGTGCCAGCAGTGCCGGGACAGGGAGGTACGAGCAGTTCTTC.

This clonotype has a count of ten or more. V is TRBV20-1 and J is TRBJ2-7, with 8 bases fitting TRBD2. This CDR3 region has 14 residues. Germline loops: CDR1 DFQATT, CDR2 SNEGSKA (reference sequence). The ends lost 4 bases at V and 1 base at J; junction bases unmatched: 6. CDR3 sequence reads: CSAMGLGSSYEQYF. Here the CDR3 DNA reads TGCAGTGCTATGGGACTAGGGAGTTCCTACGAGCAGTACTTC.

This clonotype occurred many times. CDR3 sequence reads: CASSLDPGENEQFF. In DNA form, the CDR3 reads TGTGCCAGCAGCTTAGACCCCGGGGAGAATGAGCAGTTCTTC. The chain employs TRBV7-2 and TRBJ2-1, with D possibly matching TRBD2 (5 bases). V lost 1 base and J lost 7, with 11 bases in between. Germline-derived CDR1 and CDR2 are SGHTA and FQGNSA. This CDR3 comprises 14 residues. The variable domain in full, completed from reference TRBV7-2 and TRBJ2-1, reads GAGVSQSPSNKVTEKGKDVELRCDPISGHTALYWYRQSLGQGLEFLIYFQGNSAPDKSGLPSDRFSAERTGGSVSTLTIQRTQQEDSAVYLCASSLDPGENEQFFGPGTRLTVL.

A note on this clonotype: Just one base apart from a much larger clone, this may be a read error. The chain joins TRBV6-2 or TRBV6-3 to TRBJ1-4; D uncertain. CDR1 MNHEY and CDR2 SVGEGT come from the germline V gene. CDR3 length: 19 residues. The germline V and J ends were trimmed by 6 bases and 0 bases, with 23 bases remaining between them. This CDR3 reads CASSQNPVGPAATNEKLFF. DNA for the CDR3: TGTGCCAGCAGCCAAAATCCCGTTGGGCCAGCCGCAACTAATGAAAAACTGTTTTTT.

In this sample, this clonotype turned up many times. The CDR3 reads CASSFPNEETQYF. The CDR3 nucleotides are TGTGCCAGCAGCTTCCCAAATGAAGAGACCCAGTACTTC. The V call is TRBV5-5, the J call TRBJ2-5; D is unclear. CDR1 SGHKS and CDR2 YYEKEE come from the germline V gene (reference sequence). This CDR3 has 13 residues. Trimming pared 2 bases from V and 3 bases from J, leaving 8 bases between.

Comments on this clonotype: A much larger clonotype is one base distant, so this may be a read error. This chain connects TRBV7-7 to TRBJ2-3; tentative D call: TRBD1 (5 bases). Looked up from germline, CDR1 is SSHAT and CDR2 is FNYEAQ (reference sequence). This CDR3 has 15 amino acids. CDR3 nucleotides: TGTACCAGCAGCTTAGGGGCAGGCGTCACAGATACGCAGTATTTT. Its translation: CTSSLGAGVTDTQYF.

J is TRBJ2-5 and V is TRBV6-1, with TRBD2 identical over 15 bases. Germline trimming cut 7 bases from V and 0 bases from J; bases unmatched to any gene: 6. The CDR3 has 17 amino acids. Germline V gives CDR1 MNHNS, CDR2 SASEGT. The CDR3 nucleotides read TGTGCCAGCACCGGGACTAGCGGGGGGCCTTACCAAGAGACCCAGTACTTC. Translation gives CASTGTSGGPYQETQYF.